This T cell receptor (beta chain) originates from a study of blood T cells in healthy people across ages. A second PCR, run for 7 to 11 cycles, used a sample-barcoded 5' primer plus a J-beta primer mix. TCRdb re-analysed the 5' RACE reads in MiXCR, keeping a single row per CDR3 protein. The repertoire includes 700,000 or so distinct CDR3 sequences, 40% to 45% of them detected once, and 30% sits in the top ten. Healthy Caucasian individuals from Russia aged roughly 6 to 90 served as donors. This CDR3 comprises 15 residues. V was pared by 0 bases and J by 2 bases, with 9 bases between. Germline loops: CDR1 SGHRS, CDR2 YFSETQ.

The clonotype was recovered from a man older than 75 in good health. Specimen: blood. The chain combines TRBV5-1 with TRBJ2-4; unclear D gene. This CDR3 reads CASSLAQGSKNIQYF. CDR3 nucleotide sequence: TGCGCCAGCAGCTTGGCCCAAGGGTCCAAAAACATTCAGTACTTC.